Below, 5 T cell receptor beta chains from the same sample are listed, as sequenced in a study of a mutant IDH1 vaccine in newly diagnosed glioma. Method: immunoSEQ multiplex PCR; TCRdb's copy keeps in-frame clones and lacks some. This table holds around 120,000 clones, roughly 77% found once. Regarding time point: week 11, during vaccination. With topical imiquimod, each dose of the vaccine consisted of 300 ug of mutant IDH1 20-mer peptide. No antigen has been identified for these receptors. The sequencing here drew on PBMCs, taken from a glioma patient whose treatment included an IDH1 peptide vaccine. Source of these receptors: a man aged 35 to 55 with glioma.

The chain couples TRBV11-2 to TRBJ2-7; D not resolved. The CDR3 loop spans 13 amino acids. Trimming took 5 bases from V and 1 from J, leaving 9 bases between them. Germline V lookup: CDR1 SGHAT, CDR2 FQNNGV. The CDR3: CASSRALSYEQYF. DNA of the CDR3: TGTGCCAGCAGCCGAGCACTATCCTACGAGCAGTACTTC.

V usage is TRBV19 and J usage is TRBJ2-1; D not resolved. The V end lost 4 bases, the J end lost 10 bases, and 8 bases lay between the germline ends. This CDR3 has 11 residues. From germline, CDR1 is LNHDA and CDR2 SQIVND (reference sequence). The CDR3 here is CASSTLVEQFF. The DNA of the CDR3 is TGTGCCAGTAGTACTCTAGTAGAGCAGTTCTTC.

The V call is TRBV29-1, the J call TRBJ2-2; TRBD1 agrees at 9 bases. Germline values: CDR1 SQVTM, CDR2 ANQGSEA. CDR3 length: 15 amino acids. The ends lost 3 bases at V and 4 bases at J; junction bases unmatched: 6. The CDR3 is CSVEGGQGITGELFF. CDR3 nucleotides: TGCAGCGTTGAGGGGGGACAGGGAATCACCGGGGAGCTGTTTTTT.

This clone was seen only a few times. This chain links TRBV28 with TRBJ1-1; D is possibly TRBD1 (5 bases). Germline lookup yields CDR1 MDHEN and CDR2 SYDVKM. The CDR3 extends over 14 amino acids. Trimming removed 5 bases from V and 0 bases from J, with 10 bases in between. As DNA, the CDR3 is TGTGCCAGCAGTGCCGGGGCCTTGAACACTGAAGCTTTCTTT. Amino acids: CASSAGALNTEAFF. Variable domain in full (rest from reference TRBV28 and TRBJ1-1): DVKVTQSSRYLVKRTGEKVFLECVQDMDHENMFWYRQDPGLGLRLIYFSYDVKMKEKGDIPEGYSVSREKKERFSLILESASTNQTSMYLCASSAGALNTEAFFGQGTRLTVV.

This chain links TRBV29-1 with TRBJ1-2, with D possibly being TRBD1 (6 bases). V was pared by 4 bases and J by 1 base, with 16 bases between. The CDR3 length is 15 residues. Germline V gives CDR1 SQVTM, CDR2 ANQGSEA. The CDR3 protein is CSVGIQGSGNYGYTF. CDR3 DNA sequence: TGCAGCGTTGGAATACAGGGATCGGGTAACTATGGCTACACCTTC.